A selection of T cell receptor beta chains follows, all from one sample in a study of T cells after yellow fever vaccination. TCRdb analysed the 5' RACE reads with MiXCR anew, one entry per CDR3 protein. This sample has 610,000 or so distinct CDR3 sequences, with around an eighth found just once. The sample was PBMCs, taken on the day of the yellow fever booster vaccination. The receptor source for this set is a man aged 25-40 years who received the YFV17D yellow fever vaccine. The conserved cysteine and the conserved F or W are not part of the CDR3 here. Each record gives: J gene, clone size, V gene, D gene, CDR3 protein. The D gene is left open where the match is weak. Clone size is stated in some rows and not others, as once, few, many or a class when expanded.

J: TRBJ2-1
size: few
V: TRBV23-1
D: TRBD2
CDR3: ASSQLGLVANEQF

J: TRBJ2-7
size: -
V: TRBV10-3
D: TRBD2
CDR3: AISPPGGVYEQY

J: TRBJ2-1
size: -
V: TRBV5-6
D: -
CDR3: ASSIGFSARILYNEQF

J: TRBJ1-5
size: many
V: TRBV6-1
D: TRBD1
CDR3: ASSPDRGGQPQH

J: TRBJ1-5
size: few
V: TRBV27
D: -
CDR3: ASSLFGLRQPQH

J: TRBJ2-7
size: few
V: TRBV6-2/TRBV6-3
D: -
CDR3: ASRIGGLEQY

J: TRBJ2-1
size: few
V: TRBV19
D: -
CDR3: ASSILAFVEGVNEQF

J: TRBJ2-7
size: few
V: TRBV5-5
D: TRBD1
CDR3: ASSIQGSSYEQY

J: TRBJ2-5
size: few
V: TRBV11-2
D: -
CDR3: ASSLDGITSPGRQETQY

J: TRBJ2-7
size: -
V: TRBV20-1
D: TRBD2
CDR3: SATRVGTNSYEQY

J: TRBJ2-7
size: -
V: TRBV6-7
D: -
CDR3: ASSYSNII

J: TRBJ2-3
size: few
V: TRBV27
D: -
CDR3: ASSLYRDTQY

J: TRBJ2-2
size: -
V: TRBV5-1
D: TRBD1
CDR3: ASNKGAPTGELF

J: TRBJ2-7
size: -
V: TRBV20-1
D: -
CDR3: SANAGTSEQY

J: TRBJ1-6
size: -
V: TRBV20-1
D: -
CDR3: SAREGSFSPLH

J: TRBJ2-3
size: -
V: TRBV7-9
D: TRBD2
CDR3: ASSLGPSGSATDTQY

J: TRBJ1-2
size: once
V: TRBV4-1
D: -
CDR3: ASSHPFSGEDYGYT

J: TRBJ2-3
size: few
V: TRBV12-5
D: TRBD1
CDR3: ASGLPTGDADTQY

J: TRBJ2-7
size: -
V: TRBV28
D: -
CDR3: ASSSANEQY

J: TRBJ2-7
size: few
V: TRBV12-1
D: -
CDR3: ASSFGTGEANEQY